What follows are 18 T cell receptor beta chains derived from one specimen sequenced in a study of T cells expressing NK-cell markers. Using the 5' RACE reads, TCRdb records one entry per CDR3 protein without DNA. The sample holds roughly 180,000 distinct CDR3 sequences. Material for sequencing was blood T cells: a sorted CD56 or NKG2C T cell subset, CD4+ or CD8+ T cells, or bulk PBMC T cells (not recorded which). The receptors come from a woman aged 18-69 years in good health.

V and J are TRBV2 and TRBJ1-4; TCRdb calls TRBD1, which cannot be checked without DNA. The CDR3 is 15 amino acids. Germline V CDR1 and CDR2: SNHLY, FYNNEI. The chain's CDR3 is CASSELAGGDEKLFF. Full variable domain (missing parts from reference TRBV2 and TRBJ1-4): EPEVTQTPSHQVTQMGQEVILRCVPISNHLYFYWYRQILGQKVEFLVSFYNNEISEKSEIFDDQFSVERPDGSNFTLKIRSTKLEDSAMYFCASSELAGGDEKLFFGSGTQLSVL.

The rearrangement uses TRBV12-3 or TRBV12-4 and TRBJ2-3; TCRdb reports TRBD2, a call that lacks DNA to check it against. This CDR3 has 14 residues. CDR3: CASSYEGEADTQYF.

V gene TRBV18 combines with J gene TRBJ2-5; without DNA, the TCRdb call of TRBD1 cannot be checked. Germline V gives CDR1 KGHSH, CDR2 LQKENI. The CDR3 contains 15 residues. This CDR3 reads CASSPRGNSQETQYF.

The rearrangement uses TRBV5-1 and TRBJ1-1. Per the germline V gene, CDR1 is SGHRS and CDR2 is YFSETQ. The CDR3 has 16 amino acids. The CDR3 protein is CASSLAVGIGNTEAFF.

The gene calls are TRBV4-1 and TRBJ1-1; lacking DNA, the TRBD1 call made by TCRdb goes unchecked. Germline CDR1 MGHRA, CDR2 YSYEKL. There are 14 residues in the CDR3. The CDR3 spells CASSKTGWDTEAFF.

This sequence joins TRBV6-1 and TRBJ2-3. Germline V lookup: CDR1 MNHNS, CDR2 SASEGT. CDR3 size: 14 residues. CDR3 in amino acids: CASLSSLITDTQYF.

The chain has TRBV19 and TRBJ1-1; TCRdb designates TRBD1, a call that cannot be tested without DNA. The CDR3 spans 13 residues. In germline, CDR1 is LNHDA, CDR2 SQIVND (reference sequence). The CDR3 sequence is CASSWDRGTEAFF.

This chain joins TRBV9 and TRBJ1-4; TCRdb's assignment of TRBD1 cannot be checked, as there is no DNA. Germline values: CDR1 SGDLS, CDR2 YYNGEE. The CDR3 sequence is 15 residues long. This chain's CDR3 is CASSSTGFVGEKLFF.

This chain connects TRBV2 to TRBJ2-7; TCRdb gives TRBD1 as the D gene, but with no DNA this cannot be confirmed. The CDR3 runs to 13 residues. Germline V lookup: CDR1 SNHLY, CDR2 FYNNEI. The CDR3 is CASSGFAGDEQYF.

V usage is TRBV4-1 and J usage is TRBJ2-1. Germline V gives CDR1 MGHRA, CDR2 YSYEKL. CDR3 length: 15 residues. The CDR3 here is CASSMRVNGYNEQFF.

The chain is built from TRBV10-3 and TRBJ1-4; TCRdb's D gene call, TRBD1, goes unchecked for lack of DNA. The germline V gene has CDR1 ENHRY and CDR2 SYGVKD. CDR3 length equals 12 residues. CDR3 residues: CAISVGGEKLFF.

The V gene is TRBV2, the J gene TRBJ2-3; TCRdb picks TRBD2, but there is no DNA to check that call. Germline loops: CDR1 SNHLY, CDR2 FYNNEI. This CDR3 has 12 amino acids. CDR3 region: CASSTDSDTQYF. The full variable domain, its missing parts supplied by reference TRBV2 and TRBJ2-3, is EPEVTQTPSHQVTQMGQEVILRCVPISNHLYFYWYRQILGQKVEFLVSFYNNEISEKSEIFDDQFSVERPDGSNFTLKIRSTKLEDSAMYFCASSTDSDTQYFGPGTRLTVL.

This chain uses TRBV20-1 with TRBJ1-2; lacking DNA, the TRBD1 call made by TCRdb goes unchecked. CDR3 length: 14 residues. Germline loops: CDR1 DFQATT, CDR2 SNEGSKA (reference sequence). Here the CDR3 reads CSATTGTITNGYTF.

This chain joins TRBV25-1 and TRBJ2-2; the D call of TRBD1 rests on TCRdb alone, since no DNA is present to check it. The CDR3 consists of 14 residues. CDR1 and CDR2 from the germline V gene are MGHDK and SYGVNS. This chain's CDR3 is CASTKHEGTGELFF.

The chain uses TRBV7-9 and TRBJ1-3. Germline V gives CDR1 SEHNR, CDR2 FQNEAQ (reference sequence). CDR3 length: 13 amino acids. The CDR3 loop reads CASSLESGNTIYF.

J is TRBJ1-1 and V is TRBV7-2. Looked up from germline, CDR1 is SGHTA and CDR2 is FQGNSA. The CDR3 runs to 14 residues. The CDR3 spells CASSLMSVNTEAFF.

CDR3 sequence: CASSGTAPQETQYF. The chain has TRBV5-1 and TRBJ2-5; there is no DNA to check the TCRdb D call of TRBD2. This CDR3 is 14 amino acids long. The V gene's germline CDR1 is SGHRS and CDR2 YFSETQ.

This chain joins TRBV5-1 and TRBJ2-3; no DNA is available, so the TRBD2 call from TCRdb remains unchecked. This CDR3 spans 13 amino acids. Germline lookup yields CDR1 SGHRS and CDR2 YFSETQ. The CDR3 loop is CASSSGTQNTQYF.